This paragraph covers one T cell receptor beta chain sequence. TCRdb's table, derived via immunoSEQ multiplex PCR, lists solely in-frame clones and lacks some. The data hold under 90,000 clones, with 80% to 95% observed a single time. Trimming left V 1 base short and J 4 bases short, with 9 bases between. The CDR3 extends over 14 amino acids. The V gene's germline CDR1 is KGHSH and CDR2 LQKENI. The data originate from a study of control samples from healthy donors and cancer patients. Sequencing used blood. The TCR originated in a woman aged 55-69 years in good health. The V gene is TRBV18, the J gene TRBJ2-3; D is unclear. CDR3 DNA sequence: TGTGCCAGCTCACCACGGGAAGTTTCAGATACGCAGTATTTT. Translating it yields CASSPREVSDTQYF.